This T cell receptor beta chain was found in a study of blood T cell repertoires in COVID-19. Study in general: Researchers got acute and convalescent COVID-19 samples from the United States, Italy and Spain.

Germline V gene data show CDR1 as MNHEY and CDR2 as SVGAGI. Trimming took 2 bases from V and 4 from J; bases not matched to a gene: 7. CDR3 length: 15 amino acids. As handled by the study authors: Reference gene primer amplification in the assay estimated nucleated cell counts. Clones were sequenced by immunoSEQ multiplex PCR, and TCRdb holds only the in-frame ones, with some missing. The DNA was the basis for D and trimming; V, J and clone size are from that table. The repertoire includes about 140,000 clones, under 90% of them detected once, and about 7.5% sits in the top ten. Sequenced sample: peripheral blood. This chain links TRBV6-5 with TRBJ2-7, with 8 bases aligning to TRBD2. This TCR came from a human donor in a cohort sampled during active COVID-19. In DNA, the CDR3 is TGTGCCAGCAGTTACGTGGGACTAGAGCGATACGAGCAGTACTTC. It encodes CASSYVGLERYEQYF.